The 13 T cell receptor beta chains reported below all come from one sample, sequenced in a study of T cell responses to AZD1222 COVID-19 vaccine (dated by TCRdb to 2020 to 2022). According to the study, the label for this sample's time point signals: about 28 days (+/-7) after the second vaccine dose. The treatment or condition label, as the study defines it: meningococcal conjugate vaccine given as trial control. Library preparation used the immunoSEQ multiplex PCR assay. TCRdb obtained this table from immuneACCESS and retained in-frame rearrangements with V and J assigned. These tables miss some clones; where compared with another copy, unresolved V genes account for less than half of the shortfall, and the remainder is unexplained. The sample table records 60,000 to 90,000 clones; about 80% of these occur just once. Jointly, the top ten make up 27% of the sample. The source material was peripheral blood, sampled 28 days after the second dose of the MenACWY control vaccine. These receptors were obtained from an adult who received the MenACWY meningococcal vaccine as a control.

This clone has a single count. The chain has TRBV5-1 and TRBJ1-4, with TRBD1 identical over 9 bases. CDR1 and CDR2 from the germline V gene are SGHRS and YFSETQ. With 3 bases clipped from V and 2 bases from J, the junction kept 5 bases outside the gene matches. The length of the CDR3 is 16 residues. The CDR3 loop is CASSSTGGSTNEKLFF. The CDR3 coding sequence is TGCGCCAGCAGCTCGACAGGGGGTTCGACTAATGAAAAACTGTTTTTT.

The chain links TRBV6-1 to TRBJ1-2; D is uncertain. Germline V gene lookup returns CDR1 MNHNS and CDR2 SASEGT. Trimming removed 0 bases from V and 4 bases from J, with 6 bases in between. This CDR3 comprises 13 residues. Here the CDR3 reads CASSEAGGYGYTF. CDR3 bases: TGTGCCAGCAGTGAAGCCGGAGGCTATGGCTACACCTTC.

This chain uses TRBV5-6 with TRBJ2-7, with TRBD1 identical over 7 bases. V gave up 2 bases and J gave up 6 bases; unmatched junction bases: 5. The CDR3 length is 13 residues. Germline V lookup: CDR1 SGHDT, CDR2 YYEEEE. The DNA for the CDR3 is TGTGCCAGCAGCTTAACAGGGGTGCGCGAGCAGTACTTC. Protein product: CASSLTGVREQYF. The variable domain in full, completed from reference TRBV5-6 and TRBJ2-7, reads DAGVTQSPTHLIKTRGQQVTLRCSPKSGHDTVSWYQQALGQGPQFIFQYYEEEERQRGNFPDRFSGHQFPNYSSELNVNALLLGDSALYLCASSLTGVREQYFGPGTRLTVT.

The chain has TRBV11-2 and TRBJ1-1; D ambiguous. The germline CDR1 and CDR2 sequences are SGHAT and FQNNGV. The CDR3 is 12 residues long. The V and J ends lost 5 bases and 4 bases respectively, with 8 bases between them. The CDR3, as DNA: TGTGCCAGCAGCCCTTCGGGCACTGAAGCTTTCTTT. It specifies CASSPSGTEAFF.

The chain recombines TRBV28 with TRBJ1-2, with D tentatively TRBD1 (6 bases). Germline V gives CDR1 MDHEN, CDR2 SYDVKM. There are 13 residues in the CDR3. With 10 bases removed from V and 6 bases from J, the gap between germline ends came to 18 bases. The CDR3 sequence is CAIGRGAQNGYTF. DNA of the CDR3: TGTGCCATCGGTAGGGGGGCGCAGAATGGCTACACCTTC.

This clone was found once. The chain employs TRBV5-4 and TRBJ1-1; no reliable D call. The CDR3 consists of 16 residues. Germline CDR1 reads SGHNT; CDR2 reads YYREEE (reference sequence). The V end was cut by 0 bases, the J end by 0 bases, with 12 bases between. The CDR3, as DNA: TGTGCCAGCAGCTTGGATCCTCGGAAAATGAACACTGAAGCTTTCTTT. This gives the protein CASSLDPRKMNTEAFF.

The chain couples TRBV5-1 to TRBJ1-1, with 12 bases that match TRBD1. CDR1 SGHRS and CDR2 YFSETQ come from the germline V gene. Trimming at V came to 3 bases and at J to 1 base, leaving 7 bases not matched to a gene. The CDR3 runs 17 residues. CDR3 DNA: TGCGCCAGCAGCTCGGGGTCGGGACAGGGGGCGAACACTGAAGCTTTCTTT. Residues: CASSSGSGQGANTEAFF. The variable domain in full, completed from reference TRBV5-1 and TRBJ1-1, reads KAGVTQTPRYLIKTRGQQVTLSCSPISGHRSVSWYQQTPGQGLQFLFEYFSETQRNKGNFPGRFSGRQFSNSRSEMNVSTLELGDSALYLCASSSGSGQGANTEAFFGQGTRLTVV.

The rearrangement uses TRBV5-4 and TRBJ2-7; D might be TRBD2 (6 bases). Trimming stripped 4 bases from V and 0 bases from J, with 14 bases between. Germline CDR1 and CDR2: SGHNT and YYREEE (reference sequence). This CDR3 comprises 15 residues. This CDR3 reads CASSAGTLSSYEQYF. The CDR3 DNA reads as TGTGCCAGCAGCGCGGGGACCTTGAGCTCCTACGAGCAGTACTTC.

The chain carries TRBV28 and TRBJ2-1; the D gene is possibly TRBD2 (5 bases). This CDR3 region has 14 residues. Germline loops: CDR1 MDHEN, CDR2 SYDVKM. V dropped 2 bases and J dropped 8 bases, with 13 bases sitting between them. Here the CDR3 reads CASSLGVRRDEQFF. CDR3 in DNA: TGTGCCAGCAGTTTAGGGGTCCGGCGGGATGAGCAGTTCTTC.

The rearrangement joins TRBV28 to TRBJ2-2; no reliable D call. V was cut by 3 bases and J by 4 bases, with 3 bases left in between. In germline, CDR1 is MDHEN, CDR2 SYDVKM. The CDR3 extends over 12 amino acids. CDR3 region: CASSFTTGELFF. CDR3 nucleotides: TGTGCCAGCAGTTTCACCACCGGGGAGCTGTTTTTT. The whole variable domain, filled in from reference TRBV28 and TRBJ2-2, reads DVKVTQSSRYLVKRTGEKVFLECVQDMDHENMFWYRQDPGLGLRLIYFSYDVKMKEKGDIPEGYSVSREKKERFSLILESASTNQTSMYLCASSFTTGELFFGEGSRLTVL.

The chain employs TRBV5-1 and TRBJ2-6; a weak D match, TRBD1 (7 bases). Germline values: CDR1 SGHRS, CDR2 YFSETQ. Trimming left V 4 bases short and J 0 bases short, with 14 bases between. The CDR3 covers 17 residues. The CDR3 coding sequence is TGCGCCAGCAGCGGAGGGGGCCAGCCCTCTGGGGCCAACGTCCTGACTTTC. This encodes CASSGGGQPSGANVLTF.

This clone was detected only a few times. The V and J genes are TRBV5-1 and TRBJ2-7, with TRBD1 as a possible D gene (6 bases). Deletions cut 2 bases from V and 3 bases from J, with 12 bases between. Germline lookup yields CDR1 SGHRS and CDR2 YFSETQ. The CDR3 covers 14 residues. CDR3 loop: CASSFGQGSYEQYF. CDR3 nucleotides: TGCGCCAGCAGCTTCGGGCAGGGGAGCTACGAGCAGTACTTC.

V is TRBV28 and J is TRBJ1-2; no clear D gene. Germline V CDR1 and CDR2: MDHEN, SYDVKM. This CDR3 has 14 residues. V gave up 5 bases and J gave up 4 bases, with 14 bases separating them. CDR3 bases: TGTGCCAGCAGTGAGGGAGCCACAGTCTATGGCTACACCTTC. Translated: CASSEGATVYGYTF.